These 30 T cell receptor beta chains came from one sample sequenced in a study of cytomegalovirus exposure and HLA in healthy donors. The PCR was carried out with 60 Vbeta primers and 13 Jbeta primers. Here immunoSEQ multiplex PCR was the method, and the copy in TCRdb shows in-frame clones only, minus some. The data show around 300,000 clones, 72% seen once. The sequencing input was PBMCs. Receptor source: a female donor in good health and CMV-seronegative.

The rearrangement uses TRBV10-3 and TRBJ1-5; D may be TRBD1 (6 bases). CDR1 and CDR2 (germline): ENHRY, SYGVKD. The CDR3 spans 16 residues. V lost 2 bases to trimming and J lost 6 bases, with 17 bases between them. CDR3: CAISETSITGSQPQHF. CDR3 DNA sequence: TGTGCCATCAGTGAGACCTCAATAACAGGGAGTCAGCCCCAGCATTTT.

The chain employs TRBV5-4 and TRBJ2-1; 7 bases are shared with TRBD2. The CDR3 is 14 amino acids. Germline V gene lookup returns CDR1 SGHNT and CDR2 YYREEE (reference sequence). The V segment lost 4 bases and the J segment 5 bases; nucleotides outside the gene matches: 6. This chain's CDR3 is CASSNSGSHNEQFF. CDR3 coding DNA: TGTGCCAGCAGCAATAGCGGGTCCCACAATGAGCAGTTCTTC.

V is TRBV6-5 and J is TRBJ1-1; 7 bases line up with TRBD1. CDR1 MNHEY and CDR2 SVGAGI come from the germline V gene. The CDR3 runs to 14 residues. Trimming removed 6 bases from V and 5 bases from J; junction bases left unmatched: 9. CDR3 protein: CASRNRGSRTEAFF. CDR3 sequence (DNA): TGTGCCAGCAGAAACAGGGGTAGTCGGACTGAAGCTTTCTTT.

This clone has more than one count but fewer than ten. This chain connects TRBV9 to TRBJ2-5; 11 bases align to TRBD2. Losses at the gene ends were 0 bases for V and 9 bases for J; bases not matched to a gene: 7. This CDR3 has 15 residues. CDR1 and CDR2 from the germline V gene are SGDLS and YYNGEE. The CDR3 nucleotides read TGTGCCAGCAGCGTAGCTAGTTTAGCGGGAGGGGCCCAGTACTTC. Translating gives CASSVASLAGGAQYF.

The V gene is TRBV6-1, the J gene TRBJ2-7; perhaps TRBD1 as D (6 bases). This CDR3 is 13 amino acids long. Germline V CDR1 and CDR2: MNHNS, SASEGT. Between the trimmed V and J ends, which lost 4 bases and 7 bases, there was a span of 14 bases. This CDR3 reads CASSVSLGAEQYF. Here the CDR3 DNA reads TGTGCCAGCAGTGTAAGTCTGGGGGCGGAGCAGTACTTC.

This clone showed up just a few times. CDR3 in amino acids: CAISLAGGKNEQYF. CDR3 DNA sequence: TGTGCCATCAGTTTAGCGGGAGGCAAGAACGAGCAGTACTTC. The chain joins TRBV10-3 to TRBJ2-7, with 10 bases lining up with TRBD2. This CDR3 comprises 14 residues. V shed 5 bases and J 5 bases; nucleotides not matched to a gene: 6. Germline CDR1 and CDR2: ENHRY and SYGVKD.

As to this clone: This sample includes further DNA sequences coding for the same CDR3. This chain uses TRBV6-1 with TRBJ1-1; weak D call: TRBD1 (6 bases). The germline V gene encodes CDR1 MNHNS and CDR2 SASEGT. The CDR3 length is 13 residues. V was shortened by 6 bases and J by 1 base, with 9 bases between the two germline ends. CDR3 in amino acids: CASRLQGNTEAFF. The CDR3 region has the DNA TGTGCCAGCAGGCTACAGGGGAACACTGAAGCTTTCTTT.

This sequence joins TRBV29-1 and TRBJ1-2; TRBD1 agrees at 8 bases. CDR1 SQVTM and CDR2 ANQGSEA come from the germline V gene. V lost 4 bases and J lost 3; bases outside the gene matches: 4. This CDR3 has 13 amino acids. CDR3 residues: CSVVVQGDYGYTF. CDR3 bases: TGCAGCGTTGTCGTACAGGGGGACTATGGCTACACCTTC. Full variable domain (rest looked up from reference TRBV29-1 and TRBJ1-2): SAVISQKPSRDICQRGTSLTIQCQVDSQVTMMFWYRQQPGQSLTLIATANQGSEATYESGFVIDKFPISRPNLTFSTLTVSNMSPEDSSIYLCSVVVQGDYGYTFGSGTRLTVV.

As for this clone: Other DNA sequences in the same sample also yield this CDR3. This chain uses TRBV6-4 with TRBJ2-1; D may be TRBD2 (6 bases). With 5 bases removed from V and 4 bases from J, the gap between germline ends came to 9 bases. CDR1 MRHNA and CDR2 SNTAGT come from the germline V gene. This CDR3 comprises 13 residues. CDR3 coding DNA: TGTGCCAGCAGTTCCGGGACTTACAATGAGCAGTTCTTC. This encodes CASSSGTYNEQFF.

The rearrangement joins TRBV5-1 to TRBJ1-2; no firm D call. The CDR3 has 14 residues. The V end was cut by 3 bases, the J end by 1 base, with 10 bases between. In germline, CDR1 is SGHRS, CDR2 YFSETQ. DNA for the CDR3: TGCGCCAGCAGCTACGGTAGTGATAACTATGGCTACACCTTC. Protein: CASSYGSDNYGYTF.

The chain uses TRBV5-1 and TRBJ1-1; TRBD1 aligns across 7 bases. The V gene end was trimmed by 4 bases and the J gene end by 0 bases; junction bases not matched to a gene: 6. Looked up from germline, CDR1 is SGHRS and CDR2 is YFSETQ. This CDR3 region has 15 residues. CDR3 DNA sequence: TGCGCCAGCAGCCCGGAGGGACAGATGAACACTGAAGCTTTCTTT. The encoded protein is CASSPEGQMNTEAFF.

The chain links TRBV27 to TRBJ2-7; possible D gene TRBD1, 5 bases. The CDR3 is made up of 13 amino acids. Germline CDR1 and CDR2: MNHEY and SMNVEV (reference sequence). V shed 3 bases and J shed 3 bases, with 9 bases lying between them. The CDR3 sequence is CASSLGPGYEQYF. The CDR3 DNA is TGTGCCAGCAGTTTGGGGCCAGGCTACGAGCAGTACTTC.

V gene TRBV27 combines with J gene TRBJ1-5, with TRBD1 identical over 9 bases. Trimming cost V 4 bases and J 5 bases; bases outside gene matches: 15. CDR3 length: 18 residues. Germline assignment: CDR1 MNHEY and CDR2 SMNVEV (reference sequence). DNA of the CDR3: TGTGCCAGCAGTTCCCTGGACAGGGGCCCCATGGTCGATCAGCCCCAGCATTTT. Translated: CASSSLDRGPMVDQPQHF.

CDR3 in amino acids: CASSLTSGSGETQYF. Written as DNA, the CDR3 is TGTGCCAGCAGCTTAACTAGCGGGAGCGGGGAGACCCAGTACTTC. The chain has TRBV7-2 and TRBJ2-5, with 11 bases matching TRBD2. CDR3 size: 15 residues. Germline V gene lookup returns CDR1 SGHTA and CDR2 FQGNSA. The trim removed 2 bases at V and 5 bases at J, leaving 4 bases unmatched.

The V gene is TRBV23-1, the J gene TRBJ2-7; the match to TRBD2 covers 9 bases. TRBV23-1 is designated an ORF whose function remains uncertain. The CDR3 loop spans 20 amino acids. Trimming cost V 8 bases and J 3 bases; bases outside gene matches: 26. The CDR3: CASQPGQSLSSGRTNYEQYF. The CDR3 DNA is TGCGCCAGCCAGCCGGGACAGTCACTTAGTAGCGGGAGAACTAACTACGAGCAGTACTTC.

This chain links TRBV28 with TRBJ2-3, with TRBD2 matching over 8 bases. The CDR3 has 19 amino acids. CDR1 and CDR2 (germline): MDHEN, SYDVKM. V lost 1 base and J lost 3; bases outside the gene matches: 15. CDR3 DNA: TGTGCCAGCAGTTTATTGGGGATCAGCGGGAGAGGGGGAACAGATACGCAGTATTTT. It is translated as CASSLLGISGRGGTDTQYF.

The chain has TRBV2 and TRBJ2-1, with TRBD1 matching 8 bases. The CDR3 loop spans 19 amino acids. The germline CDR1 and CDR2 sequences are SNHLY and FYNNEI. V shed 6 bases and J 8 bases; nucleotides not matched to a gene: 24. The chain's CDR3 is CASRGGPRISWQGADEQFF. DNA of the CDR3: TGTGCCAGCAGAGGAGGGCCCCGAATTTCCTGGCAGGGGGCCGATGAGCAGTTCTTC.

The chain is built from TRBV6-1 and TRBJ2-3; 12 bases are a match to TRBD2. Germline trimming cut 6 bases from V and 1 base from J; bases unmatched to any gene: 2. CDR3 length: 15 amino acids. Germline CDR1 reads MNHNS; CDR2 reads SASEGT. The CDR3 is CASSASGRGTDTQYF. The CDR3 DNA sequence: TGTGCCAGCAGCGCTAGCGGGAGGGGCACAGATACGCAGTATTTT.

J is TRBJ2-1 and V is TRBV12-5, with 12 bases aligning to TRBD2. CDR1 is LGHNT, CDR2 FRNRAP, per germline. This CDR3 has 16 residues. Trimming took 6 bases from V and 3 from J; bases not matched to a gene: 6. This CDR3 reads CASGRASGRVYNEQFF. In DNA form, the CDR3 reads TGTGCTAGTGGCCGAGCTAGCGGGAGGGTCTACAATGAGCAGTTCTTC.

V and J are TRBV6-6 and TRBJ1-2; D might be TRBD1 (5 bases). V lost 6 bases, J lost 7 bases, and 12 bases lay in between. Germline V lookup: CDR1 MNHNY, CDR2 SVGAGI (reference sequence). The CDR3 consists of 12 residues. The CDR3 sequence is CASSLQGGGYTF. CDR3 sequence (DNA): TGTGCCAGCAGCTTGCAGGGTGGTGGCTACACCTTC.

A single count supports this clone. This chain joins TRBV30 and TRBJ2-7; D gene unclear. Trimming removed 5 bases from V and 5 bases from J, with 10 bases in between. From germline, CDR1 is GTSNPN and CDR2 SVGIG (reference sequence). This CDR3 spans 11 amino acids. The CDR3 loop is CAWAHLNEQYF. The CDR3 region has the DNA TGTGCCTGGGCACATCTCAACGAGCAGTACTTC. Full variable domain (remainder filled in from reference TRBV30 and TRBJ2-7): SQTIHQWPATLVQPVGSPLSLECTVEGTSNPNLYWYRQAAGRGLQLLFYSVGIGQISSEVPQNLSASRPQDRQFILSSKKLLLSDSGFYLCAWAHLNEQYFGPGTRLTVT.

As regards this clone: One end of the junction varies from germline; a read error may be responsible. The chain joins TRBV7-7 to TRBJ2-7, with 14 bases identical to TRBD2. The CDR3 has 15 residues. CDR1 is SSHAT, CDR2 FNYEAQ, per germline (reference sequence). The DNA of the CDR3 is TGTGCTAGCAGCCCCGGACTAGCGGGAGGCCACGAGCAGTACTTC. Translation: CASSPGLAGGHEQYF.

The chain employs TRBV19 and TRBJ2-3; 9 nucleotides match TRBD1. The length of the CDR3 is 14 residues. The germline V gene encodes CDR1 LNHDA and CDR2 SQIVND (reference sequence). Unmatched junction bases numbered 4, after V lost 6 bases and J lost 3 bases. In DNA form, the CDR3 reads TGTGCCAGTAGACTACAGGGGGCAACAGATACGCAGTATTTT. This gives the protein CASRLQGATDTQYF.

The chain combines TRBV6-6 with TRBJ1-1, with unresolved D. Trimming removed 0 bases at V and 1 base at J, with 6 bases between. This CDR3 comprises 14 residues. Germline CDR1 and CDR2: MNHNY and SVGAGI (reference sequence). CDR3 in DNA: TGTGCCAGCAGTTACTCGCCGGGGAACACTGAAGCTTTCTTT. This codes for CASSYSPGNTEAFF.

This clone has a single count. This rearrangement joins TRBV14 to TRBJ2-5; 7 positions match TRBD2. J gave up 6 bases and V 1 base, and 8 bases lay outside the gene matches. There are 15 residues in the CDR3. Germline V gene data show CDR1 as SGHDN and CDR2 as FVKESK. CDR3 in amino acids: CASSQAPPAGKTQYF. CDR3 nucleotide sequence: TGTGCCAGCAGCCAAGCCCCCCCAGCGGGGAAGACCCAGTACTTC.

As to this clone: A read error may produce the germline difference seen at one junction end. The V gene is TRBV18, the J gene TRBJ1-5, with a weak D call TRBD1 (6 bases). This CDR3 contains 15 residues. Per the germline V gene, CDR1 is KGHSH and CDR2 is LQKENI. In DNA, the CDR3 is TGTGCCAGCTCACCTCAAACAGGGCAGAATCAGCTCCAGCATTTT. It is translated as CASSPQTGQNQLQHF.

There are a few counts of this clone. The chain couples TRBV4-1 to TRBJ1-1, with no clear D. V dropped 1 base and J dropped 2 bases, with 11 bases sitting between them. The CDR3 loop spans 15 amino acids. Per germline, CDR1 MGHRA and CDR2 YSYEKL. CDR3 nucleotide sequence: TGCGCCAGCAGCCAAGTCGGGGAGCGCAACACTGAAGCTTTCTTT. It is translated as CASSQVGERNTEAFF.

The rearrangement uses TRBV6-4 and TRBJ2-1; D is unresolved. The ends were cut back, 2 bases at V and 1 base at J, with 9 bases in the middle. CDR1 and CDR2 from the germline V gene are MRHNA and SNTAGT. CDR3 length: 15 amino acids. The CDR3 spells CASSDQAGSYNEQFF. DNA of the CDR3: TGTGCCAGCAGTGACCAGGCTGGGTCCTACAATGAGCAGTTCTTC.

The chain's CDR3 is CAWSPRGGTGEKLFF. The CDR3 DNA is TGTGCCTGGAGCCCTCGTGGAGGGACGGGTGAAAAACTGTTTTTT. The rearrangement joins TRBV30 to TRBJ1-4; possible D gene TRBD1, 5 bases. Germline V gene data show CDR1 as GTSNPN and CDR2 as SVGIG (reference sequence). V was clipped by 3 bases and J by 7 bases, with 18 bases between them. This CDR3 spans 15 amino acids.

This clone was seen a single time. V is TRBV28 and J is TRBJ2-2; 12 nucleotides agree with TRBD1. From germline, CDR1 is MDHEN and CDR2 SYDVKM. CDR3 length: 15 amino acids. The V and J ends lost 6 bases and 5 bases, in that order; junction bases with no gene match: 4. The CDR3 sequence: CASRGQGAITGELFF. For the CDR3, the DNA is TGTGCCAGCAGGGGACAGGGGGCGATAACCGGGGAGCTGTTTTTT.